This T cell receptor beta chain was observed in a study of memory CD4+ T cells and cytomegalovirus serostatus. About the research overall: Of the healthy Belgian adults, 9 were CMV seropositive and 20 to 30 seronegative. Overall study findings and caveats: Each of roughly 65 CMV-associated TCRbeta sequences occurred in one to five individuals.

Clones were read by immunoSEQ multiplex PCR, and TCRdb kept only the in-frame ones, dropping some. The sample holds some 52,000 clones; around 80% are singletons and the top ten take roughly 1.7%. Single viable CD3+CD4+CD8-CD45RO+ cells were sorted as the memory CD4+ T cells. Serum IgG to CMV pp150, pp28, p38 and p52 defined serostatus. Note on this clone: Its antigen is unidentified.

Germline CDR1 SNHLY, CDR2 FYNNEI. Trimming cost V 7 bases and J 7 bases, with 14 bases left between them. The CDR3 is 13 residues long. The chain combines TRBV2 with TRBJ1-5; D may be TRBD1 (5 bases). The sample taken for sequencing was memory CD4+ T cells from blood. This sequence originates from an adult in good health and CMV-seronegative. For the CDR3, the DNA is TGTGCCAGCAACATCCAGGGCGGACAGCCCCAGCATTTT. The encoded protein is CASNIQGGQPQHF.